Listed here are 16 T cell receptor beta chains from one sample, sequenced in a study of T-cell memory formation after mild COVID-19. TCRdb ran MiXCR on the 5' RACE reads and lists one entry per CDR3 protein. This table holds about 270,000 distinct CDR3 sequences, roughly 18% found once. The sequenced sample consisted of PBMCs or a T cell subset sorted from them (not recorded which). The receptors come from a young man who had mild COVID-19 (a few samples of this study predate the infection). Cell type and time point are not known.

This clonotype was observed a few times. The rearrangement joins TRBV4-3 to TRBJ2-5; D not certain. The CDR3 consists of 13 residues. CDR1 is LGHNA, CDR2 YSLEER, per germline. V gave up 0 bases and J gave up 4 bases, with 6 bases separating them. In DNA, the CDR3 is TGCGCCAGCAGCCAAGATATTCCAGAGACCCAGTACTTC. Its translation is CASSQDIPETQYF.

This clonotype was counted ten times or more. The rearrangement uses TRBV4-2 and TRBJ1-6; D remains unclear. Deletions cut 2 bases from V and 10 bases from J, with 6 bases between. CDR1 is LGHNA and CDR2 is YNFKEQ in the germline V gene. The CDR3 runs 12 residues. CDR3 bases: TGTGCCAGCAGCCAAACAGCGTCACCCCTCCACTTT. Residues: CASSQTASPLHF.

This clonotype was counted only a few times. The chain is built from TRBV21-1 and TRBJ2-3; the table calls TRBD1, which could not be checked here. TRBV21-1 is given as a pseudogene. The CDR3 is made up of 14 amino acids. This CDR3 is CASTKPGEGDTQYF. The DNA for the CDR3 is TGTGCCAGCACCAAGCCGGGGGAAGGAGATACGCAGTATTTT.

This clonotype showed up just a few times. The genes are TRBV4-1 and TRBJ1-4; D is uncertain. CDR1 is MGHRA and CDR2 is YSYEKL in the germline V gene. CDR3 size: 15 residues. Trimming pared 2 bases from V and 6 bases from J, leaving 13 bases between. This CDR3 is CASSQNDVGYEKLFF. CDR3 DNA: TGCGCCAGCAGCCAAAATGACGTGGGGTATGAAAAACTGTTTTTT.

There are many counts of this clonotype. This rearrangement joins TRBV5-1 to TRBJ1-1, with 7 bases identical to TRBD1. Germline trimming cut 4 bases from V and 4 bases from J; bases unmatched to any gene: 10. Per the germline V gene, CDR1 is SGHRS and CDR2 is YFSETQ. There are 15 residues in the CDR3. The CDR3 spells CASSVTGTVGTEAFF. The CDR3 DNA is TGCGCCAGCAGCGTTACCGGGACAGTGGGCACTGAAGCTTTCTTT.

V is TRBV2 and J is TRBJ2-1, with 10 positions matching TRBD2. This CDR3 is 14 amino acids long. Losses at the gene ends were 0 bases for V and 9 bases for J; bases not matched to a gene: 2. Germline assignment: CDR1 SNHLY and CDR2 FYNNEI. CDR3 region: CASSEARLAGEQFF. CDR3 bases: TGTGCCAGCAGTGAAGCCCGACTAGCGGGTGAGCAGTTCTTC.

This clonotype occurred once. This chain uses TRBV4-1 with TRBJ2-7; 7 nucleotides match TRBD1. With V trimmed by 0 bases and J by 6 bases, 11 bases remained unmatched. This CDR3 has 16 residues. Looked up from germline, CDR1 is MGHRA and CDR2 is YSYEKL. CDR3 residues: CASSQEGQVGASEQYF. For the CDR3, the DNA is TGCGCCAGCAGCCAAGAAGGACAGGTCGGAGCGAGCGAGCAGTACTTC.

The chain uses TRBV19 and TRBJ2-5; tentatively, D is TRBD2 (6 bases). Germline V gene sequence: CDR1 LNHDA, CDR2 SQIVND (reference sequence). The CDR3 covers 15 residues. V dropped 5 bases and J dropped 4 bases, with 17 bases sitting between them. The DNA for the CDR3 is TGTGCCAGTAGTCCCCCTGGTCGGCGGGGAGAGACCCAGTACTTC. It encodes CASSPPGRRGETQYF.

This clonotype was recorded many times. The chain joins TRBV5-1 to TRBJ2-5, with D perhaps being TRBD1 or TRBD2 (5 bases each). Germline V CDR1 and CDR2: SGHRS, YFSETQ. This CDR3 is 14 amino acids long. The germline V and J ends were trimmed by 3 bases and 5 bases, with 14 bases remaining between them. The CDR3 DNA reads TGCGCCAGCAGCTGGATCGGGGACGGGGAGACCCAGTACTTC. Protein: CASSWIGDGETQYF.

DNA of the CDR3: TGTGCCAGCAGGGGACTACTAGCGGGGCTCGACTACGAGCAGTACTTC. Its protein is CASRGLLAGLDYEQYF. The rearrangement links TRBV2 to TRBJ2-7, with 10 bases aligning to TRBD2. This CDR3 has 16 residues. Looked up from germline, CDR1 is SNHLY and CDR2 is FYNNEI. J gave up 3 bases and V 6 bases, and 11 bases lay outside the gene matches.

V is TRBV24-1 and J is TRBJ2-1; D might be TRBD2 (7 bases). Germline CDR1 and CDR2: KGHDR and SFDVKD. This CDR3 spans 12 amino acids. V lost 12 bases to trimming and J lost 9 bases, with 17 bases between them. This CDR3 is CALGGDTSEQFF. The CDR3 coding sequence is TGTGCCCTAGGGGGGGACACCAGTGAGCAGTTCTTC.

The chain is built from TRBV10-3 and TRBJ1-1; 7 nucleotides line up with TRBD1. V shed 8 bases and J 7 bases; nucleotides not matched to a gene: 13. Looked up from germline, CDR1 is ENHRY and CDR2 is SYGVKD. The CDR3 has 14 residues. CDR3 in DNA: TGTGCCATCGGCCCCGCAGACAGGGATGGTGAAGCTTTCTTT. Protein product: CAIGPADRDGEAFF.

The genes are TRBV7-6 and TRBJ1-1, with a weak D call TRBD1 (5 bases). Germline CDR1 reads SGHVS; CDR2 reads FNYEAQ. V lost 1 base to trimming and J lost 3 bases, with 12 bases between them. The CDR3 consists of 15 residues. CDR3 region: CASSLDASGDTEAFF. In DNA, the CDR3 is TGTGCCAGCAGCTTAGACGCCTCGGGGGACACTGAAGCTTTCTTT.

This chain joins TRBV6-2 or TRBV6-3 and TRBJ1-1; D ambiguous. Trimming cost V 7 bases and J 6 bases, with 18 bases left between them. Germline lookup yields CDR1 MNHEY and CDR2 SVGEGT. The CDR3 totals 14 residues. In DNA form, the CDR3 reads TGTGCCAGCACTTTCTTTCCCCCGAGCGCTGAAGCTTTCTTT. It codes for CASTFFPPSAEAFF.

This chain links TRBV7-2 with TRBJ2-3, with D perhaps matching TRBD2 (5 bases). The CDR3 extends over 13 amino acids. V gave up 3 bases and J gave up 4 bases, with 8 bases separating them. Per germline, CDR1 SGHTA and CDR2 FQGNSA. This CDR3 is CASSLDWPDTQYF. The CDR3 nucleotides are TGTGCCAGCAGCTTGGACTGGCCAGATACGCAGTATTTT.

V usage is TRBV28 and J usage is TRBJ2-3; perhaps TRBD2 as D (6 bases). The germline V gene has CDR1 MDHEN and CDR2 SYDVKM. This CDR3 has 13 residues. Trimming left V 7 bases short and J 6 bases short, with 14 bases between. The DNA for the CDR3 is TGTGCCAGCATCAGGGACTGGGCTGATACGCAGTATTTT. Amino acids: CASIRDWADTQYF.